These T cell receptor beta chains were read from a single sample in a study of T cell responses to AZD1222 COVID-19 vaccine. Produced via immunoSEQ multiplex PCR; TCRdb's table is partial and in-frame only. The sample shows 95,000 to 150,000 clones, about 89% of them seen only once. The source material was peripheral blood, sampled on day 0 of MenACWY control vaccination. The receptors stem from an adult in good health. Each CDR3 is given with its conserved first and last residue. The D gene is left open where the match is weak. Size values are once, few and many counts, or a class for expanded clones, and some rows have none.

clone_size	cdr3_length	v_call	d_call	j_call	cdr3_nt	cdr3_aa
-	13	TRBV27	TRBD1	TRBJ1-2	TGTGCCAGCGGCTTGACAGGGAACTATGGCTACACCTTC	CASGLTGNYGYTF
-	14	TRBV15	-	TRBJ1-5	TGTGCCACCAGCAGAGTCCCGGGGAATCAGCCCCAGCATTTT	CATSRVPGNQPQHF
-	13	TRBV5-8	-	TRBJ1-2	TGTGCCAGCAGCTTGGTAGGGCTCTATGGCTACACCTTC	CASSLVGLYGYTF
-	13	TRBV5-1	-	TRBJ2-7	TGCGCCAGCAGCTTGGGGGCGGGTTACGAGCAGTACTTC	CASSLGAGYEQYF
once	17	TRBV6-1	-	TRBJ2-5	TGTGCCAGCAGTGATGATGGAGAACCACCTTACCAAGAGACCCAGTACTTC	CASSDDGEPPYQETQYF
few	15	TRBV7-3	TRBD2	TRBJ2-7	TGTGCCAGCAGCTTAGGGGCGGGAGAATGGTACGAGCAGTACTTC	CASSLGAGEWYEQYF
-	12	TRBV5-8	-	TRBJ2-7	TGTGCCAGCAGCTTGCCTGCGCCCACGCAGTACTTC	CASSLPAPTQYF
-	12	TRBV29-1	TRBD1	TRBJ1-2	TGCAGCGTTGGCCCAGGGGGAGATGGCTACACCTTC	CSVGPGGDGYTF
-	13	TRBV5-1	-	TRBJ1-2	TGCGCCAGCAGCTTGGGTCAGAACTATGGCTACACCTTC	CASSLGQNYGYTF
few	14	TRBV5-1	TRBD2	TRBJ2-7	TGCGCCAGCAGCTATACTAGCGGGAGCGACGAGCAGTACTTC	CASSYTSGSDEQYF
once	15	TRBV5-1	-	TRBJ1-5	TGCGCCAGCAGAACAGGCCCGATTAGCAATCAGCCCCAGCATTTT	CASRTGPISNQPQHF
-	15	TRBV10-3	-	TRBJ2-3	TGTGCCATCAGTGATTCAGGGGTTAGCACAGATACGCAGTATTTT	CAISDSGVSTDTQYF
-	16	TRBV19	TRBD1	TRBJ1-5	TGTGCCAGTACCCCGACAGGGGGGTATAGCAATCAGCCCCAGCATTTT	CASTPTGGYSNQPQHF
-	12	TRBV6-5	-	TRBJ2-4	TGTGCCAGCACGGCGCAACAAAACATTCAGTACTTC	CASTAQQNIQYF
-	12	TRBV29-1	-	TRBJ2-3	TGCAGCGGTACGGTGCGCCCAGATACGCAGTATTTT	CSGTVRPDTQYF
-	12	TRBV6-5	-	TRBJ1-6	TGTGCCAGCAGTTCCAGTTTTTCACCCCTCCACTTT	CASSSSFSPLHF
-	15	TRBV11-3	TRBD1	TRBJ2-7	TGTGCCAGCAGCTTAGGACCGGGACAGGGCTACGAGCAGTACTTC	CASSLGPGQGYEQYF
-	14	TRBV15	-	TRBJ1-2	TGTGCCACCAGCAGAGAGGATGGGGGGCACGGCTACACCTTC	CATSREDGGHGYTF
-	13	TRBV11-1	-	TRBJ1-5	TGTGCCAGCAGCCTCGACAGTTATCAGCCCCAGCATTTT	CASSLDSYQPQHF
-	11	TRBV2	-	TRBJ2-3	TGTGCCTCAGGGGGCACAGATACGCAGTATTTT	CASGGTDTQYF
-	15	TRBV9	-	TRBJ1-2	TGTGCCAGCAGCGTAGACCCGACTTCTAACTATGGCTACACCTTC	CASSVDPTSNYGYTF
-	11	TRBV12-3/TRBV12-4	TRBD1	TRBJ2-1	TGTGCCAGCAGTGCGGGACAGGGAAGGGTCTTC	CASSAGQGRVF
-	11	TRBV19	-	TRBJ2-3	TGTGCCAGTAGTATTACGGCTACGCAGTATTTT	CASSITATQYF
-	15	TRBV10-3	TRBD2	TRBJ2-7	TGTGCCATCAGTGTAGGGGGACTAGCGACCCACGAGCAGTACTTC	CAISVGGLATHEQYF
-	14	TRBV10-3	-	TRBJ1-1	TGTGCCATCAGCACGGAGGGGGGTTTGGCTGAAGCTTTCTTT	CAISTEGGLAEAFF
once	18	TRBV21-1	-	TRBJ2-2	TGTGCCAGCAGCAGGGCCCCTTTGCGGGGGGAGCGCGCCGGGGAGCTGTTTTTT	CASSRAPLRGERAGELFF
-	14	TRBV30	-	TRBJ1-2	TGTGCCTGGAGTTATCAGGGGCCGAACTATGGCTACACCTTC	CAWSYQGPNYGYTF
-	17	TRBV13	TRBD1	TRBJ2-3	TGTGCCAGCAGCTTACGCCGTGGGACAGGGCTTACAGATACGCAGTATTTT	CASSLRRGTGLTDTQYF
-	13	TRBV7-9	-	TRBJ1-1	TGTGCCAGCAGCTTAGCTATTCGTCCTGAAGCTTTCTTT	CASSLAIRPEAFF
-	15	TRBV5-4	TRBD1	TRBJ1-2	TGTGCCAGCAACCGACAGGGGGCGAGGAACTATGGCTACACCTTC	CASNRQGARNYGYTF
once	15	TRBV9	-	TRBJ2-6	TGTGCCAGCAGCGTTGCAGACTCTGGGGCCAACGTCCTGACTTTC	CASSVADSGANVLTF
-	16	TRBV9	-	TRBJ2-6	TGTGCCAGCAGCGTAGACACCACCTCTGGGGCCAACGTCCTGACTTTC	CASSVDTTSGANVLTF
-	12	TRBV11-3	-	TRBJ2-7	TGTGCCAGCAGCCCCCAAAAATACGAGCAGTACTTC	CASSPQKYEQYF
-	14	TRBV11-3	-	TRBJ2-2	TGTGCCAGCAGCTCTAGGGCCACTAGCGGGGAGCTGTTTTTT	CASSSRATSGELFF
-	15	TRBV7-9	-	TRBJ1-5	TGTGCCAGCAGCCCCCCGGGGGGACCTAATCAGCCCCAGCATTTT	CASSPPGGPNQPQHF
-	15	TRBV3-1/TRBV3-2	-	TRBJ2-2	TGTGCCAGCAGCCTCTCCTTCCTTCCCACCGGGGAGCTGTTTTTT	CASSLSFLPTGELFF
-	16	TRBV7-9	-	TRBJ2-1	TGTGCCAGCAGCCCCATGGGACTGTTTACCTACAATGAGCAGTTCTTC	CASSPMGLFTYNEQFF
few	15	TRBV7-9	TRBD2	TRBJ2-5	TGTGCCAGCGGACTAGCGGGAGAACCAAAAGAGACCCAGTACTTC	CASGLAGEPKETQYF
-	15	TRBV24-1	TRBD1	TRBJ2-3	TGTGCCACCAGCGAGACAGGGGTTAGCACAGATACGCAGTATTTT	CATSETGVSTDTQYF
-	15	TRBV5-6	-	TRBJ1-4	TGTGCCAGCAGCTTGCTTGAAAGTGTAGGAGAAAAACTGTTTTTT	CASSLLESVGEKLFF
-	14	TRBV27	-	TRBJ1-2	TGTGCCAGCACCCCCGCCGGGGGTGGATATGGCTACACCTTC	CASTPAGGGYGYTF
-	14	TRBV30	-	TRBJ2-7	TGTGCCTGGAGCCCATGGACAGAAAGCTACGAGCAGTACTTC	CAWSPWTESYEQYF